This TCR beta chain came from a study of blood T cell repertoires in COVID-19. Here immunoSEQ multiplex PCR was the method, and the copy in TCRdb shows in-frame clones only, minus some. The sample has 55,000 to 80,000 clones, 65% to 75% seen once. This clone was seen a single time. The CDR3 consists of 15 residues. The V and J ends lost 2 bases and 3 bases respectively, with 12 bases between them. The germline CDR1 and CDR2 sequences are MNHEY and SVGAGI. The clonotype originates from a woman of 80 years or more with acute or convalescent COVID-19. The sequenced material came from peripheral blood. This chain links TRBV6-5 with TRBJ2-3; D is unclear. The CDR3 sequence is CASSYRLDKTDTQYF. The CDR3 DNA reads TGTGCCAGCAGTTACCGGCTAGATAAAACAGATACGCAGTATTTT.